This T cell receptor beta chain is from a study of Graves' ophthalmopathy and Graves' hyperthyroidism. The study amplified TCR beta CDR3 regions using RNA transcripts. After a first-round RT-PCR with HTBI primers, a second-round multiplex PCR was run. TCRdb reanalysed the multiplex PCR reads using MiXCR and keeps one entry per CDR3 protein. The sample shows about 480,000 distinct CDR3 sequences, approximately 14% of them seen only once. Study findings and constraints: Most expanded thyroid clonotypes above 0.001 frequency also appeared in blood.

This clonotype has ten or more counts. Antigen unknown. With a duration under 3 months, ophthalmopathy in the donors showed moderate-to-severe activity, CAS ≥3 and NOSPECS ≥4. Uncontrolled infections, pregnancy, lactation or other autoimmune diseases led to patient exclusion. Diagnosis used clinical symptoms, serum thyroxine, TRAb, thyroid ultrasound and orbital computed tomography. The CDR3 is 13 amino acids. V shed 6 bases and J 12 bases; nucleotides not matched to a gene: 15. Germline lookup yields CDR1 DFQATT and CDR2 SNEGSKA (reference sequence). Material: blood. The gene calls are TRBV20-1 and TRBJ1-2; 8 bases line up with TRBD1. The clonotype comes from a woman aged 25 to 39 with Graves' ophthalmopathy. The CDR3 sequence is CSADLQGGMRHTF. The CDR3 coding sequence is TGCAGTGCCGACCTACAGGGGGGGATGAGGCACACCTTC.